The sequence of this TCR beta chain was determined in a study of response to subunit inactivated influenza vaccine listed by TCRdb under 2018. Regarding the complete study: Deep quantitative profiling of the T cell receptor repertoire was used in the study to follow responses to a trivalent subunit inactivated influenza vaccine. The full study reports these points: According to the authors, only a limited number of new T cells may be recruited by each seasonal influenza vaccination.

Preparation of the library involved RT-PCR. Instrument used: Illumina HiSeq 2500. Clones were called with MiXCR by TCRdb after fastp trimmed the public reads at Q25, and only in-frame beta chains were retained. For every CDR3 protein sequence, its rows merge into one entry that carries the most common genes and DNA. Here the sample has around 540,000 distinct CDR3 sequences; roughly 12% occur a single time. 10% of the sample belongs to the ten largest clones. The junction shows trimming of 2 bases on V and 6 bases on J, plus 11 bases between the germline ends. Spanning cysteine to phenylalanine, the CDR3 consists of 14 amino acids. The entry retains the CDR3 DNA only, 42 bases that are in frame from base 1. From a lookup of the germline V gene, CDR1 and CDR2 are MNHEY and SVGEGT. As concerns this clonotype: Its specific antigen is unknown. Nothing much larger sits one base from this clone, and base qualities are not available.

Sequenced here: PBMCs from blood, sampled on the day of vaccination. The chain is assembled from TRBV6-2 or TRBV6-3 and TRBJ2-4; a tentative D match to TRBD1 spans 5 bases. The sequence came from a man aged 50 or older who received an inactivated influenza vaccine. Donor details come from another sample of the same person, matched by shared clones. The CDR3 in this case is CASSYPQGGNIQYF. The nucleotides are TGTGCCAGCAGTTACCCGCAGGGTGGAAACATTCAGTACTTC.